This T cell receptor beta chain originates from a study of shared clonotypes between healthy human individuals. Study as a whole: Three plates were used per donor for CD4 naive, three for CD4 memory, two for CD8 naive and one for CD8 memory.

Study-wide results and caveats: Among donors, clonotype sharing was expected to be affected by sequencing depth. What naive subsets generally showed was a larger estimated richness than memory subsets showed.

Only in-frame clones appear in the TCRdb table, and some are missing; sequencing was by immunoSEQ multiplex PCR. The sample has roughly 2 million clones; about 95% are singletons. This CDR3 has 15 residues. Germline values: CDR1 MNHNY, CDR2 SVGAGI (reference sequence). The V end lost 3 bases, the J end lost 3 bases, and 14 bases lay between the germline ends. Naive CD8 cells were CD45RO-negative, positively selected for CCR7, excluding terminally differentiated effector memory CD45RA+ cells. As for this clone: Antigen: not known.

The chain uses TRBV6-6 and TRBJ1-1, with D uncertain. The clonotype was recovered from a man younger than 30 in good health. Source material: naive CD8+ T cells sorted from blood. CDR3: CASSYLPAWDTEAFF. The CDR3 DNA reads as TGTGCCAGCAGTTATTTACCTGCCTGGGACACTGAAGCTTTCTTT.